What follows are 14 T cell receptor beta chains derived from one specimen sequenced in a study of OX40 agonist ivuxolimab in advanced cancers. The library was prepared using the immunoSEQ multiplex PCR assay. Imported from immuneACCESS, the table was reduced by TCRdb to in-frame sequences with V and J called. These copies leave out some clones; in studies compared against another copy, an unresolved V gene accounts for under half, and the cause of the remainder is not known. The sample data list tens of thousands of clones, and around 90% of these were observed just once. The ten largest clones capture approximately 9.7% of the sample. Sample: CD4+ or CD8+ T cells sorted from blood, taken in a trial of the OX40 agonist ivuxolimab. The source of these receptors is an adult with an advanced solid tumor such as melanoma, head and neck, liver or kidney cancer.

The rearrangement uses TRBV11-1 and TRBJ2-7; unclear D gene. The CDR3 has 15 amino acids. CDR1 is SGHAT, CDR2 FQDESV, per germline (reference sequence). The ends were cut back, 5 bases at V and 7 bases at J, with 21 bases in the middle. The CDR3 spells CASSLVGGPSWEQYF. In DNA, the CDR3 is TGTGCCAGCAGCCTGGTAGGCGGTCCGAGTTGGGAGCAGTACTTC.

The CDR3 DNA is TGCGCCAGCAGCTTTAGCCTAGCGGGAGCAGATACGCAGTATTTT. Its protein is CASSFSLAGADTQYF. The rearrangement uses TRBV5-1 and TRBJ2-3; TRBD2 matches at 10 bases. Germline V gene lookup returns CDR1 SGHRS and CDR2 YFSETQ. The trim removed 2 bases at V and 4 bases at J, leaving 4 bases unmatched. This CDR3 spans 15 amino acids.

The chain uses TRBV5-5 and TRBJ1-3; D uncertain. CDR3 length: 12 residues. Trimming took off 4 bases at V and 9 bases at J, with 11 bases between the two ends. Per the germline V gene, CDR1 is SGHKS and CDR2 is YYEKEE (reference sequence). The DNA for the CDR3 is TGTGCCAGCAGCCTCCGTTCGGGCACCATATATTTT. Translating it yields CASSLRSGTIYF.

The CDR3 coding sequence is TGTGCCAGCCGGCCCCGAAGTACTGAAGCTTTCTTT. This sequence encodes CASRPRSTEAFF. The chain couples TRBV11-2 to TRBJ1-1, with unresolved D. The V end lost 8 bases, the J end lost 5 bases, and 12 bases lay between the germline ends. Germline V gene sequence: CDR1 SGHAT, CDR2 FQNNGV. The CDR3 spans 12 residues.

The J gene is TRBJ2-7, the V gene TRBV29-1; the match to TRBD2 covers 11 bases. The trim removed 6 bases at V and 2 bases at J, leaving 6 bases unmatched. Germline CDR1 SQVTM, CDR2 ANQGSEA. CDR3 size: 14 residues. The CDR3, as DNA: TGCAGCGTAGGGGGACTAGCGGAGGCCTACGAGCAGTACTTC. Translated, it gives CSVGGLAEAYEQYF.

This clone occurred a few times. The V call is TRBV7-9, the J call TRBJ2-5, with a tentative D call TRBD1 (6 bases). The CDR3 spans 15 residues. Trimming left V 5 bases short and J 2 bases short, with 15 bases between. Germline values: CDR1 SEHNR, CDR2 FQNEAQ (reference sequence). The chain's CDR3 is CASSPQGTKQETQYF. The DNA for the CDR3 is TGTGCCAGCAGCCCTCAAGGGACAAAGCAAGAGACCCAGTACTTC.

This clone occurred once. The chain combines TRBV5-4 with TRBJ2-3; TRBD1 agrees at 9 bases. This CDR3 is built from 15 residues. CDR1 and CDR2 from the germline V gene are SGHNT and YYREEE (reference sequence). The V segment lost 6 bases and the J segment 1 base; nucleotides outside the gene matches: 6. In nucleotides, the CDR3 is TGTGCCAGCACCTCTCGGGACAGGGGCACAGATACGCAGTATTTT. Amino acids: CASTSRDRGTDTQYF.

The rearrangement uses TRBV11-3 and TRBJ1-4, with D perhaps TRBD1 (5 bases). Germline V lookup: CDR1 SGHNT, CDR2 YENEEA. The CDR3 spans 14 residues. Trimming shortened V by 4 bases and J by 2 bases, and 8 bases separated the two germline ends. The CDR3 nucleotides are TGTGCCAGCAGCTCGACAGACACTAATGAAAAACTGTTTTTT. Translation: CASSSTDTNEKLFF.

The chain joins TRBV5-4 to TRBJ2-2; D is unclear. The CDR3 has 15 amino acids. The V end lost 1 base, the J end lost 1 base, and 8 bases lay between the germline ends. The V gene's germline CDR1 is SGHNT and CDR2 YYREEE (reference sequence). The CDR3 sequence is CASSLLGLNTGELFF. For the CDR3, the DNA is TGTGCCAGCAGCTTGCTAGGATTGAACACCGGGGAGCTGTTTTTT.

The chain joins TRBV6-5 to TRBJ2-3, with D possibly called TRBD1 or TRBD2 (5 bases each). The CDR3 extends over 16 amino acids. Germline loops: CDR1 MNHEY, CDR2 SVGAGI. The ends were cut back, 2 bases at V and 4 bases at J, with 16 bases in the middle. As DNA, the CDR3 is TGTGCCAGCAGTTACAGTCAGGCATTGGGGGCAGATACGCAGTATTTT. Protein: CASSYSQALGADTQYF.

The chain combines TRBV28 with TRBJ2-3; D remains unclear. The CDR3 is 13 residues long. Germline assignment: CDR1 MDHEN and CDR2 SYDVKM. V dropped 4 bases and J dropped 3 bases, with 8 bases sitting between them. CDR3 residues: CASSSWVTDTQYF. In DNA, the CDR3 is TGTGCCAGCAGTTCGTGGGTGACAGATACGCAGTATTTT.

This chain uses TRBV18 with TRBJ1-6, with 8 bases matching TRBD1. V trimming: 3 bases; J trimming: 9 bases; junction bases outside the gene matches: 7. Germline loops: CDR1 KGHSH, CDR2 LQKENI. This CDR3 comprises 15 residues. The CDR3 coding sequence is TGTGCCAGCTCACCGGACAGGGTTGAAGGTTCACCCCTCCACTTT. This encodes CASSPDRVEGSPLHF. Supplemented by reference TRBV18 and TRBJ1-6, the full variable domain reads NAGVMQNPRHLVRRRGQEARLRCSPMKGHSHVYWYRQLPEEGLKFMVYLQKENIIDESGMPKERFSAEFPKEGPSILRIQQVVRGDSAAYFCASSPDRVEGSPLHFGNGTRLTVT.

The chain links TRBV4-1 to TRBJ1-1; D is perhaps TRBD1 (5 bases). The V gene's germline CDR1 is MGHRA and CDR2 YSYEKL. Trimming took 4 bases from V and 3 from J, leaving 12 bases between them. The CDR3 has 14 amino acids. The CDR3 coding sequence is TGCGCCAGCAGCCTACTAACAGGTCACACTGAAGCTTTCTTT. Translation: CASSLLTGHTEAFF.

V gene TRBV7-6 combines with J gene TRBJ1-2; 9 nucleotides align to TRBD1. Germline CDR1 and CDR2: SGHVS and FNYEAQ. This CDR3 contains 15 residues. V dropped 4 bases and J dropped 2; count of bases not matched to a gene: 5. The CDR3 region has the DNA TGTGCCAGCAGCTCAATCGGGACAGGGAACTATGGCTACACCTTC. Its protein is CASSSIGTGNYGYTF.